These 8 T cell receptor beta chains originate from one sample sequenced in a study of TIL therapy for anti-PD-1-resistant metastatic lung cancer. The libraries were made with immunoSEQ v3. Data came from immunoSEQ multiplex PCR; TCRdb stores just in-frame clones and leaves some out. The sample includes 57,000 or so clones, about nine tenths of them seen just once. Regarding time point: pre-treatment sample, taken before nivolumab and TIL therapy. The specimen comprised blood, sampled at baseline. The receptors shown here come from a person aged 30 to 80 with non-small cell lung cancer.

This rearrangement joins TRBV24-1 to TRBJ1-2; no firm D call. CDR1 KGHDR and CDR2 SFDVKD come from the germline V gene. CDR3 length equals 12 residues. V lost 3 bases and J 5 bases, leaving 6 bases between the germline ends. The CDR3 nucleotides are TGTGCCACCAGTGATCTCCCATATGGCTACACCTTC. Translation gives CATSDLPYGYTF.

The chain uses TRBV5-1 and TRBJ2-7; the match to TRBD2 covers 7 bases. CDR1 SGHRS and CDR2 YFSETQ come from the germline V gene. The CDR3 length is 13 residues. The trim removed 0 bases at V and 7 bases at J, leaving 4 bases unmatched. The CDR3 coding sequence is TGCGCCAGCAGCTTGGGGGAGGGCGGGGAGCAGTACTTC. Protein sequence: CASSLGEGGEQYF.

The genes are TRBV30 and TRBJ1-1; the D gene is possibly TRBD1 (6 bases). Germline CDR1 GTSNPN, CDR2 SVGIG (reference sequence). This CDR3 has 14 residues. V lost 2 bases and J lost 5, with 15 bases in between. In DNA form, the CDR3 reads TGTGCCTGGAGTAAAAGACAGGACGAGACTGAAGCTTTCTTT. Translated: CAWSKRQDETEAFF.

This clone came up a few times. The rearrangement joins TRBV7-9 to TRBJ2-2; 7 bases align to TRBD2. The CDR3 length is 14 residues. V lost 5 bases, J lost 6 bases, and 6 bases stayed unmatched. Germline CDR1 reads SEHNR; CDR2 reads FQNEAQ (reference sequence). CDR3 amino acids: CASSAKLAPGELFF. The DNA of the CDR3 is TGTGCCAGCAGCGCAAAACTAGCGCCCGGGGAGCTGTTTTTT.

This rearrangement joins TRBV6-5 to TRBJ2-7, with 7 bases matching TRBD1. After removal of 6 bases from V and 6 bases from J, the junction contained 11 bases not matched to a gene. Germline loops: CDR1 MNHEY, CDR2 SVGAGI. This CDR3 has 14 residues. CDR3 region: CASSATGILSEQYF. DNA of the CDR3: TGTGCCAGCAGCGCGACAGGGATCCTCAGCGAGCAGTACTTC.

The chain combines TRBV28 with TRBJ1-4; D is ambiguous. The V gene lost 2 bases and the J gene lost 1 base, with 11 bases spanning the gap. The length of the CDR3 is 16 residues. Germline V gives CDR1 MDHEN, CDR2 SYDVKM. CDR3 coding DNA: TGTGCCAGCAGTTTAACGGCCCCTCTAACTAATGAAAAACTGTTTTTT. Protein sequence: CASSLTAPLTNEKLFF.

The chain links TRBV10-3 to TRBJ1-5; D uncertain. CDR1 and CDR2 from the germline V gene are ENHRY and SYGVKD. V lost 2 bases and J 3 bases, leaving 2 bases between the germline ends. This CDR3 has 12 residues. CDR3 in amino acids: CAISETNQPQHF. The CDR3 DNA reads TGTGCCATCAGTGAGACCAATCAGCCCCAGCATTTT.

The rearrangement joins TRBV18 to TRBJ2-7; 9 nucleotides align to TRBD1. The CDR3 extends over 18 amino acids. Germline V gives CDR1 KGHSH, CDR2 LQKENI. V lost 3 bases to trimming and J lost 4 bases; unmatched junction nucleotides: 16. The CDR3 here is CASSPTRVRTGVRYEQYF. The CDR3 DNA reads as TGTGCCAGCTCACCCACACGCGTTCGGACAGGGGTCAGGTACGAGCAGTACTTC.